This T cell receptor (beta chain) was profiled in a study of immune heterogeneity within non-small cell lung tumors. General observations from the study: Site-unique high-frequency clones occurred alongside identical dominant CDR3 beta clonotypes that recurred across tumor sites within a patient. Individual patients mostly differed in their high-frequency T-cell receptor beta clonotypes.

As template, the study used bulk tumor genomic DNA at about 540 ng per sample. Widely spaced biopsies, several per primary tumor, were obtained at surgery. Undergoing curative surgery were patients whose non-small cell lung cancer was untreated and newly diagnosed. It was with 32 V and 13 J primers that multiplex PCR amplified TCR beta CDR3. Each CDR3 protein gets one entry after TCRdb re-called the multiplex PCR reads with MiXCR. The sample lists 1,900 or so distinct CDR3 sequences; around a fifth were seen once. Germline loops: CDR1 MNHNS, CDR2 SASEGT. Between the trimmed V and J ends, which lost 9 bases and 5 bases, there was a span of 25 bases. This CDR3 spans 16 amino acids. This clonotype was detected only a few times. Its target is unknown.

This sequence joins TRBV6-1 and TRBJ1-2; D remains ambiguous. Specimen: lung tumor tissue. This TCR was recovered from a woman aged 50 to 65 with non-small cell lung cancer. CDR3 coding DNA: TGTGCCAGGGTTAAATTCGTTAAGGACGCAACTTATGGCTACACCTTC. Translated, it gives CARVKFVKDATYGYTF.